This T cell receptor (beta chain) was sequenced for a study of T cell repertoires in cytomegalovirus infection. Across the whole study: Carrying CMV and the relevant HLA type showed in public TCR beta signatures. General study results and limits: Cumulative frequency (of public TCR beta family members) identified carriers of CMV plus the relevant HLA. Clonotype analysis showed dominance of the ex vivo response by HLA-C-restricted CMV-specific TCR beta clonotypes.

This clonotype has a count of ten or more. What it recognizes is unknown. The V segment lost 5 bases and the J segment 5 bases; nucleotides outside the gene matches: 7. CDR1 SGHVS and CDR2 FQNEAQ come from the germline V gene. The CDR3 runs to 16 residues. MiXCR, applied by TCRdb to the reads, yields one record per CDR3 protein. Seen here are 200,000 or so distinct CDR3 sequences, 25% to 30% observed once, and the top ten hold 30% to 35%. Sequenced material: PBMCs. The chain is built from TRBV7-8 and TRBJ2-1, with 12 bases identical to TRBD2. The clonotype was recovered from a human donor in good health (CMV status not recorded). Some clones in this sample may be carry-over from other donors' samples. CDR3 loop: CASSPYRLAGDNEQFF. In DNA form, the CDR3 reads TGTGCCAGCAGCCCTTACCGACTAGCGGGGGACAATGAGCAGTTCTTC.